The clone carrying this T cell receptor (beta chain) was seen at least ten times. Its specificity is not known. The data belong to a study of regulatory T cells in long-lasting Graves disease. Notes on the study in general: Patients whose Graves' disease persisted exhibited lower TCR diversity than those newly diagnosed.

Time point specified: newly diagnosed GD, antithyroid drugs for less than 3 months. RNA isolated from PBMCs was used to make the TCR library. TCR beta libraries were built with iRepertoire HTBI primers and Arm-PCR of CDR3 regions. TCRdb recomputed calls from the multiplex PCR reads with MiXCR, one row per CDR3 protein. This sample yields roughly 520,000 distinct CDR3 sequences, of which more than 10% are seen a single time; 8% to 10% belongs to the top ten. Germline CDR1 and CDR2: LNHDA and SQIVND (reference sequence). The V gene lost 8 bases and the J gene lost 0 bases, with 16 bases spanning the gap. CDR3 length equals 15 residues. The same specimen was also included in a second study, on T cells in Graves' hyperthyroidism and ophthalmopathy. This second study notes: Reasons for excluding patients were uncontrolled infection, other autoimmune disease, pregnancy or lactation. Most clonotypes expanded in the thyroid (above 0.001) were also present in blood. In simple terms, a model built on 13 V-J features told ophthalmopathy apart from stable hyperthyroidism.

The chain employs TRBV19 and TRBJ1-1, with D maybe TRBD1 (6 bases). The sample consisted of peripheral blood mononuclear cells (PBMCs), taken at new diagnosis, from a patient treated with antithyroid drugs. This receptor was obtained from a woman aged 25-40 years with Graves disease. The CDR3 sequence: CASLPTGVLNTEAFF. In DNA form, the CDR3 reads TGTGCCAGTCTCCCGACAGGAGTATTGAACACTGAAGCTTTCTTT.